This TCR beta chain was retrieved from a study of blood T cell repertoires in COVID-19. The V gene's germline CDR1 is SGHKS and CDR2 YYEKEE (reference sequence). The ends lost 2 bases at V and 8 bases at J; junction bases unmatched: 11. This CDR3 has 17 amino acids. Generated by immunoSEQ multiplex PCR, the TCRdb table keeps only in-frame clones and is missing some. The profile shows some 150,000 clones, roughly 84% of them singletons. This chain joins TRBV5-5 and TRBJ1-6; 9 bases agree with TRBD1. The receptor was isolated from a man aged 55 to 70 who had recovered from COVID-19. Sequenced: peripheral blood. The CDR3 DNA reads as TGTGCCAGCAGCTTAGCCGCCGGGACAGGGACCTATTCACCCCTCCACTTT. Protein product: CASSLAAGTGTYSPLHF. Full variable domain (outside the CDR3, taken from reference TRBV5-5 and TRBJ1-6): DAGVTQSPTHLIKTRGQQVTLRCSPISGHKSVSWYQQVLGQGPQFIFQYYEKEERGRGNFPDRFSARQFPNYSSELNVNALLLGDSALYLCASSLAAGTGTYSPLHFGNGTRLTVT.